The rows below give T cell receptor beta chains drawn from one sample of a study of shared clonotypes between healthy human individuals. Sequencing was performed with immunoSEQ multiplex PCR; in TCRdb, only in-frame clones are kept and a portion is missing. Of 550,000 to 700,000 clones detected, around four fifths appear once; the ten largest clones hold roughly 2%. The sequencing sample was made of memory CD4+ T cells sorted from blood. The origin of the receptors is a woman under 40 in good health. The CDR3 runs from the conserved cysteine through the conserved F or W. The D gene is left open where the match is weak. Rows may omit the clone size; those that give it use once, few, many or a size class.

.,TRBV20-1,TRBJ2-1,.,CSARDTNEQFF,TGCAGTGCCAGGGACACCAATGAGCAGTTCTTC
.,TRBV5-1,TRBJ2-1,.,CASCLQVSNEQFF,TGCGCCAGCTGCTTACAGGTTTCTAATGAGCAGTTCTTC
once,TRBV4-1,TRBJ2-1,TRBD1,CASSTGQVRYEQFF,TGCGCCAGCAGCACAGGACAGGTCCGATATGAGCAGTTCTTC
.,TRBV7-8,TRBJ2-2,TRBD1,CASSFPQGTGGFTGELFF,TGTGCCAGCAGCTTCCCCCAGGGGACAGGGGGCTTCACCGGGGAGCTGTTTTTT
once,TRBV5-5,TRBJ1-1,.,CASSLIGQNTEAFF,TGTGCCAGCAGCTTAATAGGTCAGAACACTGAAGCTTTCTTT
.,TRBV19,TRBJ2-3,.,CASSRDRRSGDTQYF,TGTGCCAGTAGCAGGGACCGTAGGTCTGGAGATACGCAGTATTTT
few,TRBV18,TRBJ1-1,TRBD1,CASSPAAGGSAEAFF,TGTGCCAGCTCACCTGCGGCAGGGGGCTCGGCTGAAGCTTTCTTT
.,TRBV5-5,TRBJ2-1,TRBD1,CASSPGGLGGVNEQFF,TGTGCCAGCAGCCCAGGGGGCCTCGGAGGGGTCAATGAGCAGTTCTTC
once,TRBV10-3,TRBJ1-1,.,CAIKTPLVTEAFF,TGTGCCATCAAAACCCCCTTGGTGACTGAAGCTTTCTTT
.,TRBV28,TRBJ1-5,.,CASRGVVSNQPQHF,TGTGCCTCCAGAGGGGTTGTAAGCAATCAGCCCCAGCATTTT
.,TRBV28,TRBJ1-6,TRBD1,CASSLQGTANSPLHF,TGTGCCAGCAGCCTCCAGGGGACAGCAAATTCACCCCTCCACTTT
.,TRBV6-5,TRBJ1-5,TRBD1,CASRDRNQPQHF,TGTGCCAGCCGGGACAGGAATCAGCCCCAGCATTTT
.,TRBV10-1,TRBJ2-7,.,CASSPGEGTSEQYF,TGCGCCAGCAGTCCCGGGGAAGGGACCAGCGAGCAGTACTTC
.,TRBV27,TRBJ1-3,.,CASSPARQASSGNTIYF,TGTGCCAGCAGTCCCGCCCGACAGGCTAGCTCTGGAAACACCATATATTTT
.,TRBV29-1,TRBJ1-3,.,CSAGQSSGNTIYF,TGCAGCGCCGGACAGTCCTCTGGAAACACCATATATTTT
few,TRBV19,TRBJ2-5,.,CASSQATGRGRETQYF,TGTGCCAGTAGTCAAGCGACAGGGAGGGGGCGAGAGACCCAGTACTTC
.,TRBV27,TRBJ1-1,.,CASSLQGRNTEAFF,TGTGCCAGCAGTTTACAGGGCCGGAACACTGAAGCTTTCTTT
.,TRBV18,TRBJ2-1,TRBD2,CASSLRTSDHNEQFF,TGTGCCAGCTCACTGCGAACTAGCGACCACAATGAGCAGTTCTTC
.,TRBV5-1,TRBJ2-7,.,CASSLVGGGSSYEQYF,TGCGCCAGCAGCTTGGTCGGTGGCGGAAGCTCCTACGAGCAGTACTTC
.,TRBV2,TRBJ2-1,.,CASNPAGYGNEQFF,TGTGCCAGCAATCCGGCGGGCTACGGCAATGAGCAGTTCTTC
.,TRBV6-6,TRBJ1-5,.,CASTKAGGNQPQHF,TGTGCCAGCACGAAGGCAGGGGGCAATCAGCCCCAGCATTTT
.,TRBV27,TRBJ2-1,TRBD1,CASSSRTGSTRKQFF,TGTGCCAGCAGTTCCCGGACAGGGTCCACACGGAAGCAGTTCTTC
.,TRBV18,TRBJ2-1,TRBD2,CASSPGGTSITMNEQFF,TGTGCCAGCTCACCAGGGGGGACTAGCATTACAATGAATGAGCAGTTCTTC
.,TRBV28,TRBJ2-5,TRBD1,CASSTPQGARWETQYF,TGTGCCAGCAGCACCCCACAGGGGGCGCGGTGGGAGACCCAGTACTTC
.,TRBV7-6,TRBJ2-1,.,CASSLGGHNEQFF,TGTGCCAGCAGCTTAGGGGGCCACAATGAGCAGTTCTTC
.,TRBV20-1,TRBJ2-5,.,CSAGRRETQYF,TGCAGTGCGGGGAGGAGGGAGACCCAGTACTTC
few,TRBV7-9,TRBJ1-1,TRBD1,CASSRGTGLNTEAFF,TGTGCCAGCAGCCGCGGGACAGGGCTGAACACTGAAGCTTTCTTT
.,TRBV2,TRBJ2-7,.,CASSDWGPTTSYEQYF,TGTGCCAGCAGTGATTGGGGGCCCACTACCTCCTACGAGCAGTACTTC
.,TRBV30,TRBJ2-3,TRBD1,CAWRNRGGTDTQYF,TGTGCCTGGAGGAACAGGGGGGGCACAGATACGCAGTATTTT
.,TRBV19,TRBJ2-2,.,CASSPATNTGELFF,TGTGCCAGTAGCCCTGCCACGAACACCGGGGAGCTGTTTTTT
many,TRBV2,TRBJ2-5,TRBD1,CASCRTGGGETQYF,TGTGCCAGTTGTAGGACAGGGGGCGGAGAGACCCAGTACTTC
many,TRBV28,TRBJ1-5,.,CASSLRDLFNQPQHF,TGTGCCAGCAGTTTAAGGGACCTCTTCAATCAGCCCCAGCATTTT
once,TRBV6-5,TRBJ2-5,TRBD2,CASSFGGAVETQYF,TGTGCCAGCAGTTTCGGGGGGGCGGTTGAGACCCAGTACTTC
.,TRBV6-1,TRBJ1-4,.,CASRQGNNEKLFF,TGTGCCAGCAGGCAGGGAAATAATGAAAAACTGTTTTTT
once,TRBV18,TRBJ1-1,.,CASSPPGLVSFF,TGTGCCAGCTCACCACCCGGACTCGTGTCTTTCTTT
few,TRBV11-2,TRBJ1-4,.,CASSLDRRRSNEKLFF,TGTGCCAGCAGCTTAGATAGGCGGAGATCTAATGAAAAACTGTTTTTT
few,TRBV15,TRBJ2-7,.,CATSRDPGREQYF,TGTGCCACCAGCAGGGATCCGGGACGCGAGCAGTACTTC
.,TRBV21-1,TRBJ2-6,.,CASSKGGSGANVLTF,TGTGCCAGCAGCAAAGGGGGCTCTGGGGCCAACGTCCTGACTTTC
many,TRBV5-1,TRBJ1-1,.,CASSLRWGMNTEAFF,TGCGCCAGCAGCTTGAGATGGGGGATGAACACTGAAGCTTTCTTT
.,TRBV2,TRBJ1-1,.,CASSVSNTEAFF,TGTGCCAGCAGTGTCAGCAACACTGAAGCTTTCTTT
.,TRBV4-1,TRBJ1-1,.,CASSRGVNTEAFF,TGCGCCAGCAGCCGGGGGGTGAACACTGAAGCTTTCTTT
few,TRBV4-1,TRBJ2-3,.,CASSQEGPTDTQYF,TGCGCCAGCAGCCAAGAGGGCCCCACAGATACGCAGTATTTT
.,TRBV7-3,TRBJ1-2,.,CASREPGQGYGYTF,TGTGCCAGCAGGGAACCGGGACAAGGCTATGGCTACACCTTC
.,TRBV11-2,TRBJ1-1,.,CASSSTRNTEAFF,TGTGCCAGCAGCTCCACAAGGAACACTGAAGCTTTCTTT
few,TRBV2,TRBJ1-5,.,CASSGQPSSNQPQHF,TGTGCCAGCAGTGGGCAGCCCAGTAGCAATCAGCCCCAGCATTTT
.,TRBV11-2,TRBJ2-3,.,CASSLSGGQYF,TGTGCCAGCAGCTTATCCGGAGGGCAGTATTTT
.,TRBV5-4,TRBJ2-5,.,CASSLAKGEETQYF,TGTGCCAGCAGCTTGGCGAAGGGCGAAGAGACCCAGTACTTC
few,TRBV9,TRBJ2-3,.,CASSVSRVEDTQYF,TGTGCCAGCAGCGTTTCCAGGGTTGAAGATACGCAGTATTTT
.,TRBV19,TRBJ1-1,.,CASNRGYTTEAFF,TGTGCCAGTAACCGGGGGTATACCACTGAAGCTTTCTTT
.,TRBV9,TRBJ2-3,.,CASSGSTDTQYF,TGTGCCAGCAGCGGTTCCACAGATACGCAGTATTTT
.,TRBV4-1,TRBJ1-2,.,CASSQERPSGGYTF,TGCGCCAGCAGCCAAGAAAGACCTTCCGGGGGCTACACCTTC
few,TRBV5-6,TRBJ2-7,.,CASSLASIYEQYF,TGTGCCAGCAGCTTGGCCAGCATCTACGAGCAGTACTTC
.,TRBV6-1,TRBJ1-5,TRBD1,CASSAPGTGNSNQPQHF,TGTGCCAGCAGTGCCCCGGGGACAGGGAATAGCAATCAGCCCCAGCATTTT
.,TRBV4-1,TRBJ2-7,TRBD2,CASSQETSGRFAYEQYF,TGCGCCAGCAGCCAAGAAACTAGCGGGAGGTTCGCCTACGAGCAGTACTTC
.,TRBV6-1,TRBJ2-1,TRBD2,CASSEMYAGESYEQFF,TGTGCCAGCAGTGAAATGTACGCGGGAGAGTCTTATGAGCAGTTCTTC